Listed here is a single T cell receptor (beta chain). Its specificity is not known. The sample originates from a study of T cell repertoires in cytomegalovirus infection. As for the study in general: Evidence of both CMV infection and a matching HLA type came from public TCR beta signatures. Study-wide results and limits: Cumulated frequencies of public TCR beta families served to identify carriers of CMV plus the relevant HLA. In two of eight donors, the top clonotype was HLA-C-restricted CMV-specific.

One entry per CDR3 protein results from TCRdb running MiXCR on the reads. Of roughly 760,000 distinct CDR3 sequences detected, 35% to 45% appear once; the ten largest clones hold about 2.8%. Per germline, CDR1 SGHAT and CDR2 FQNNGV. This CDR3 contains 13 residues. The chain uses TRBV11-2 and TRBJ2-5, with 7 bases fitting TRBD2. The sequenced sample was PBMCs. This receptor was obtained from a human donor in good health (CMV status not recorded). Some clones in this sample may be carry-over from other donors' samples. CDR3 DNA sequence: TGTGCAGGAGGAGCGGGGCTCAAGGAGACCCAGTACTTC. This translates into CAGGAGLKETQYF.